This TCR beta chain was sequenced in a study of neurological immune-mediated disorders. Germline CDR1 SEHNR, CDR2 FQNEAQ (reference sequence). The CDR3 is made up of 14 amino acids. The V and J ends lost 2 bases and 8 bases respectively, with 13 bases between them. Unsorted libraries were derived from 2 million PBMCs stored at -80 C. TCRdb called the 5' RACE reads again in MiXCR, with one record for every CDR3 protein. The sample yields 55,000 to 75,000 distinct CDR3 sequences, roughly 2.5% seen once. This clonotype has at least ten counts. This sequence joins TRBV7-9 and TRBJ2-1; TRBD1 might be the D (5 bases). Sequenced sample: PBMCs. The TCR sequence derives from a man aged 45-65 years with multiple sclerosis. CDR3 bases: TGTGCCAGCAGCTTACTCGCAGGGTCCGATGAGCAGTTCTTC. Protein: CASSLLAGSDEQFF.